Shown below are 11 T cell receptor beta chains from a single sample sequenced in a study of T cell responses to AZD1222 COVID-19 vaccine listed by TCRdb under 2021. Library prep was done by the immunoSEQ multiplex PCR assay. TCRdb re-hosts the immuneACCESS table, in-frame sequences only. Its copies lack some clones; in the studies checked, an unresolved V gene accounts for under half of them, and the cause for the rest is not known. Present in this sample are over 100,000 clones, 86% of which were seen just once. Of the sample, 5% falls within the top ten clones. In light of the paper, this sample's time point label describes: baseline before first vaccination. The specimen was peripheral blood, collected on day 0 of AZD1222 vaccination. The source is an adult in good health.

The chain couples TRBV28 to TRBJ1-5, with D maybe TRBD1 (5 bases). Germline loops: CDR1 MDHEN, CDR2 SYDVKM. The V end was cut by 1 base, the J end by 6 bases, with 13 bases between. The CDR3 spans 15 residues. The CDR3 reads CASSLLGRASQPQHF. Written as DNA, the CDR3 is TGTGCCAGCAGTTTATTGGGCAGGGCGTCTCAGCCCCAGCATTTT.

This clone came up once. This chain connects TRBV5-1 to TRBJ2-3, with TRBD2 identical over 10 bases. The CDR3 contains 16 residues. Looked up from germline, CDR1 is SGHRS and CDR2 is YFSETQ. After removal of 1 base from V and 6 bases from J, the junction contained 8 bases not matched to a gene. The CDR3 bases are TGCGCCAGCAGCTTGCCACTAGCGGGACAAATGGATACGCAGTATTTT. It specifies CASSLPLAGQMDTQYF.

This chain uses TRBV28 with TRBJ2-2; the D gene is possibly TRBD2 (6 bases). The length of the CDR3 is 17 residues. Trimming left V 3 bases short and J 0 bases short, with 14 bases between. Germline-derived CDR1 and CDR2 are MDHEN and SYDVKM. This chain's CDR3 is CASSFSAGTSNTGELFF. The CDR3 DNA is TGTGCCAGCAGTTTTAGCGCAGGGACTTCGAACACCGGGGAGCTGTTTTTT.

V gene TRBV5-5 combines with J gene TRBJ2-5; 10 bases are a match to TRBD1. The V and J ends lost 4 bases and 4 bases, in that order; junction bases with no gene match: 4. This CDR3 is 14 amino acids long. Germline V gene sequence: CDR1 SGHKS, CDR2 YYEKEE (reference sequence). The CDR3 region is CASSRRDRGETQYF. CDR3 coding DNA: TGTGCCAGCAGCCGCCGGGACAGGGGAGAGACCCAGTACTTC. The full variable domain, its missing parts supplied by reference TRBV5-5 and TRBJ2-5, is DAGVTQSPTHLIKTRGQQVTLRCSPISGHKSVSWYQQVLGQGPQFIFQYYEKEERGRGNFPDRFSARQFPNYSSELNVNALLLGDSALYLCASSRRDRGETQYFGPGTRLLVL.

The chain carries TRBV6-2 or TRBV6-3 and TRBJ1-5; 9 nucleotides agree with TRBD1. V was clipped by 6 bases and J by 2 bases; unmatched bases: 5. In germline, CDR1 is MNHEY, CDR2 SVGEGT. CDR3 length equals 15 residues. Here the CDR3 reads CASSRTGEGNQPQHF. The CDR3 DNA is TGTGCCAGCAGCCGGACAGGGGAGGGCAATCAGCCCCAGCATTTT.

V gene TRBV3-1 (or the pseudogene TRBV3-2) combines with J gene TRBJ1-2, with 7 bases that match TRBD1. Germline-derived CDR1 and CDR2 are LGHDT and YNNKEL (reference sequence). The V gene end was trimmed by 2 bases and the J gene end by 6 bases; junction bases not matched to a gene: 3. The CDR3 has 13 amino acids. The CDR3 DNA follows: TGTGCCAGCAGCCAACAGGGGGGGCATGGCTACACCTTC. Translated: CASSQQGGHGYTF.

The genes are TRBV9 and TRBJ2-3; TRBD2 aligns across 15 bases. V shed 7 bases, J shed 3 bases, and the junction held 15 bases outside the gene matches. This CDR3 spans 19 amino acids. The germline V gene encodes CDR1 SGDLS and CDR2 YYNGEE. The DNA for the CDR3 is TGTGCCAGCGGTATGCGAGGACTAGCGGGAGGGCCCGTAACAGATACGCAGTATTTT. Protein product: CASGMRGLAGGPVTDTQYF.

The V and J genes are TRBV6-2 or TRBV6-3 and TRBJ2-7; 9 nucleotides line up with TRBD1. Trimming took 2 bases from V and 5 from J; bases not matched to a gene: 4. The germline CDR1 and CDR2 sequences are MNHEY and SVGEGT. The CDR3 runs to 14 residues. For the CDR3, the DNA is TGTGCCAGCAGTTACGGGACAGGGAAACACGAGCAGTACTTC. It is translated as CASSYGTGKHEQYF.

The CDR3 region is CSASWGPRGNEQFF. The CDR3 DNA is TGCAGTGCTAGTTGGGGCCCCCGGGGCAATGAGCAGTTCTTC. V usage is TRBV20-1 and J usage is TRBJ2-1; D is possibly TRBD1 or TRBD2 (5 bases each). Germline-derived CDR1 and CDR2 are DFQATT and SNEGSKA (reference sequence). CDR3 size: 14 residues. The V end was cut by 3 bases, the J end by 6 bases, with 15 bases between.

The chain joins TRBV7-2 to TRBJ1-1; possible D gene TRBD1, 5 bases. There are 17 residues in the CDR3. Germline CDR1 SGHTA, CDR2 FQGNSA. V dropped 1 base and J dropped 1 base, with 16 bases sitting between them. The CDR3: CASSLEPGTKTNTEAFF. DNA of the CDR3: TGTGCCAGCAGCTTAGAGCCCGGGACTAAAACGAACACTGAAGCTTTCTTT.

CDR3 amino acids: CASSSLAGEYNEQFF. DNA for the CDR3: TGTGCCAGCAGCTCGCTAGCGGGAGAGTACAATGAGCAGTTCTTC. The chain recombines TRBV7-3 with TRBJ2-1; 10 bases match TRBD2. V lost 4 bases to trimming and J lost 4 bases; unmatched junction nucleotides: 4. CDR3 size: 15 residues. From germline, CDR1 is SGHTA and CDR2 FQGTGA.